Presented here are 23 T cell receptor beta chains from one specimen sequenced in a study of T cell repertoires in cytomegalovirus infection. TCRdb re-analysed the reads in MiXCR, keeping a single row per CDR3 protein. The sample lists roughly 860,000 distinct CDR3 sequences; about 31% were seen once. These TCRs' antigens remain unknown. This specimen was cultured CD8+ T cells from PBMCs, taken from culture after CMV antigen stimulation. The receptors originated from a human donor in good health (CMV status not recorded). Some clones in this sample may be carry-over from other donors' samples.

The chain couples TRBV24-1 to TRBJ1-1, with TRBD1 as a possible D gene (5 bases). CDR3 length equals 13 residues. Germline V gene lookup returns CDR1 KGHDR and CDR2 SFDVKD. Trimming took 1 base from V and 12 from J, leaving 14 bases between them. The CDR3 region is CATSDLSEDKSFF. In DNA form, the CDR3 reads TGTGCCACCAGTGATTTAAGCGAGGACAAATCTTTCTTT.

The chain combines TRBV6-1 with TRBJ2-3, with 8 bases that match TRBD1. Germline CDR1 MNHNS, CDR2 SASEGT. With 7 bases clipped from V and 2 bases from J, the junction kept 8 bases outside the gene matches. This CDR3 has 15 residues. The CDR3 DNA sequence: TGTGCCAGCACAGACAGGGGCCCGATCACAGATACGCAGTATTTT. This encodes CASTDRGPITDTQYF.

The table lists this clonotype with a few counts. This chain uses TRBV6-5 with TRBJ1-6, with 9 bases aligning to TRBD1. The CDR3 extends over 13 amino acids. Germline CDR1 MNHEY, CDR2 SVGAGI. The V gene end was trimmed by 5 bases and the J gene end by 11 bases; junction bases not matched to a gene: 4. CDR3 DNA: TGTGCCAGCAGTCCGGGACAGGGTCCACCCCTCCACTTT. Its translation: CASSPGQGPPLHF.

This clonotype was found a few times. V usage is TRBV28 and J usage is TRBJ1-5; the D gene is possibly TRBD1 (5 bases). The CDR3 loop spans 15 amino acids. The V gene lost 3 bases and the J gene lost 4 bases, with 13 bases spanning the gap. Per the germline V gene, CDR1 is MDHEN and CDR2 is SYDVKM. This CDR3 reads CASSFNRFRNQPQHF. Written as DNA, the CDR3 is TGTGCCAGCAGTTTTAACAGGTTTCGTAATCAGCCCCAGCATTTT.

In its sample, this clonotype was seen a few times. The V call is TRBV7-9, the J call TRBJ1-2; TRBD1 matches at 8 bases. From germline, CDR1 is SEHNR and CDR2 FQNEAQ (reference sequence). Unmatched junction bases numbered 7, after V lost 3 bases and J lost 7 bases. CDR3 length: 14 residues. The CDR3 DNA reads TGTGCCAGCAGCTTCAAGGACAGGGATGGTGGCTACACCTTC. Amino acid sequence: CASSFKDRDGGYTF.

The J gene is TRBJ1-2, the V gene TRBV12-3 or TRBV12-4; D call uncertain. The CDR3 length is 12 residues. V was pared by 5 bases and J by 8 bases, with 12 bases between. CDR3 in DNA: TGTGCCAGCAGTACCGGACGTATCGGCTACACCTTC. It is translated as CASSTGRIGYTF.

This sequence joins TRBV11-2 and TRBJ2-1, with a tentative D call TRBD1 (6 bases). This CDR3 is built from 16 residues. Germline-derived CDR1 and CDR2 are SGHAT and FQNNGV. V lost 2 bases to trimming and J lost 3 bases, with 14 bases between them. In nucleotides, the CDR3 is TGTGCCAGCAGCTTAAACAGGGCACTCCACTACAATGAGCAGTTCTTC. Protein product: CASSLNRALHYNEQFF.

This clonotype was observed a few times. V usage is TRBV19 and J usage is TRBJ2-1; possible D gene TRBD2, 6 bases. The germline V gene encodes CDR1 LNHDA and CDR2 SQIVND (reference sequence). There are 17 residues in the CDR3. Between the trimmed V and J ends, which lost 8 bases and 4 bases, there was a span of 24 bases. The CDR3 DNA follows: TGTGCCAGTCATATGGGGGGAGTGTATCAGAGTTACAATGAGCAGTTCTTC. This sequence encodes CASHMGGVYQSYNEQFF.

The chain recombines TRBV2 with TRBJ2-1; D remains unclear. Germline CDR1 SNHLY, CDR2 FYNNEI. This CDR3 comprises 16 residues. Trimming shortened V by 1 base and J by 8 bases, and 18 bases separated the two germline ends. The CDR3 DNA is TGTGCCAGCAGTGAAGGGAAGGGCTCTTCCAAGGATGAGCAGTTCTTC. This codes for CASSEGKGSSKDEQFF.

The sample holds many counts of this clonotype. The rearrangement joins TRBV20-1 to TRBJ1-3, with D unresolved. The CDR3 consists of 15 residues. Germline CDR1 and CDR2: DFQATT and SNEGSKA (reference sequence). Trimming took off 3 bases at V and 0 bases at J, with 12 bases between the two ends. CDR3 coding DNA: TGCAGTGCTAGTTCGTCGGCGTACTCTGGAAACACCATATATTTT. Translated, it gives CSASSSAYSGNTIYF.

The chain combines TRBV20-1 with TRBJ1-1; D call uncertain. CDR1 is DFQATT, CDR2 SNEGSKA, per germline (reference sequence). The CDR3 runs 15 residues. V was trimmed by 2 bases and J by 0 bases, leaving 13 bases between them. Written as DNA, the CDR3 is TGCAGTGCTAGACAATCGCATATTATGAACACTGAAGCTTTCTTT. It specifies CSARQSHIMNTEAFF.

This clonotype appeared many times. The V call is TRBV7-3, the J call TRBJ2-7; D is possibly TRBD1 (6 bases). The CDR3 consists of 16 residues. Germline CDR1 is SGHTA and CDR2 is FQGTGA. Trimming cost V 5 bases and J 3 bases, with 20 bases left between them. The CDR3 DNA follows: TGTGCCAGCAGCCCACCACAGGGCAGGGTTGACTACGAGCAGTACGTC. Translated, it gives CASSPPQGRVDYEQYV.

The chain employs TRBV4-1 and TRBJ2-5, with TRBD1 identical over 9 bases. After removal of 4 bases from V and 5 bases from J, the junction contained 8 bases not matched to a gene. The CDR3 extends over 15 amino acids. Germline V lookup: CDR1 MGHRA, CDR2 YSYEKL. Written as DNA, the CDR3 is TGCGCCAGCAGCCTGGGACAGGGCGCATGGGAGACCCAGTACTTC. Protein: CASSLGQGAWETQYF.

V and J are TRBV15 and TRBJ1-6; TRBD1 matches at 9 bases. Germline CDR1 is LNHNV and CDR2 is YYDKDF (reference sequence). The CDR3 has 15 residues. The junction had 6 bases not matched to a gene; V was cut back by 5 bases and J by 7 bases. As DNA, the CDR3 is TGTGCCACCAGCGGCCGGGACAGGGTGAATTCACCCCTCCACTTT. Protein: CATSGRDRVNSPLHF.

The rearrangement links TRBV29-1 to TRBJ2-6; unclear D gene. This CDR3 is 16 amino acids long. The V and J ends lost 4 bases and 0 bases respectively, with 13 bases between them. The germline gives CDR1 SQVTM, CDR2 ANQGSEA. The CDR3, as DNA: TGCAGCGTTGCCGGCAGTCCTAGCTCTGGGGCCAACGTCCTGACTTTC. This codes for CSVAGSPSSGANVLTF.

This clonotype showed up just a few times. V and J are TRBV27 and TRBJ1-5, with a tentative D call TRBD1 (6 bases). The CDR3 contains 20 residues. CDR1 and CDR2 (germline): MNHEY, SMNVEV (reference sequence). The V end was cut by 3 bases, the J end by 5 bases, with 29 bases between. The CDR3 sequence is CASSFVSVTGGSAPHQPQHF. CDR3 coding DNA: TGTGCCAGCAGTTTTGTCTCAGTGACAGGTGGATCAGCCCCACATCAGCCCCAGCATTTT.

This clonotype appeared a few times. The V call is TRBV6-2 or TRBV6-3, the J call TRBJ2-7, with 9 bases lining up with TRBD1. V was clipped by 4 bases and J by 3 bases; unmatched bases: 7. The CDR3 is made up of 15 amino acids. In germline, CDR1 is MNHEY, CDR2 SVGEGT. The CDR3 loop is CASSLPGQGNYEQYF. The DNA for the CDR3 is TGTGCCAGCAGTTTACCGGGACAGGGAAACTACGAGCAGTACTTC.

This clonotype was counted a few times. The chain couples TRBV27 to TRBJ2-3; 16 nucleotides match TRBD2. There are 17 residues in the CDR3. V gave up 4 bases and J gave up 5 bases; unmatched junction bases: 6. CDR1 is MNHEY, CDR2 SMNVEV, per germline (reference sequence). The CDR3 spells CASSSSGLAGGLDTQYF. CDR3 coding DNA: TGTGCCAGCAGTTCCTCGGGACTAGCGGGGGGGTTAGATACGCAGTATTTT.

The chain combines TRBV6-1 with TRBJ2-7; maybe TRBD2 (6 bases). The CDR3 is 16 amino acids. V was pared by 3 bases and J by 0 bases, with 15 bases between. Germline loops: CDR1 MNHNS, CDR2 SASEGT. The CDR3 nucleotides read TGTGCCAGCAGTGACCCTTTCGGGGGTAGCTCCTACGAGCAGTACTTC. It translates to CASSDPFGGSSYEQYF.

This clonotype has more than one count but fewer than ten. The chain employs TRBV6-5 and TRBJ1-1; D is uncertain. The germline V and J ends were trimmed by 4 bases and 3 bases, with 12 bases remaining between them. The germline gives CDR1 MNHEY, CDR2 SVGAGI. The CDR3 has 14 amino acids. The CDR3 sequence is CASSSDLVDTEAFF. The CDR3, as DNA: TGTGCCAGCAGTTCAGACCTGGTGGACACTGAAGCTTTCTTT.

This sequence joins TRBV19 and TRBJ2-1; TRBD1 or TRBD2 may be the D gene (6 bases each). Germline V lookup: CDR1 LNHDA, CDR2 SQIVND (reference sequence). The CDR3 is 15 residues long. Trimming left V 5 bases short and J 1 base short, with 12 bases between. CDR3: CASSYKGGSYNEQFF. CDR3 DNA: TGTGCCAGTAGTTATAAGGGGGGTTCCTACAATGAGCAGTTCTTC. The complete variable domain, with remaining parts taken from reference TRBV19 and TRBJ2-1, reads DGGITQSPKYLFRKEGQNVTLSCEQNLNHDAMYWYRQDPGQGLRLIYYSQIVNDFQKGDIAEGYSVSREKKESFPLTVTSAQKNPTAFYLCASSYKGGSYNEQFFGPGTRLTVL.

The chain has TRBV7-6 and TRBJ2-1; perhaps TRBD2 as D (7 bases). Trimming stripped 3 bases from V and 0 bases from J, with 15 bases between. Germline loops: CDR1 SGHVS, CDR2 FNYEAQ. The CDR3 consists of 17 residues. CDR3 DNA sequence: TGTGCCAGCAGCTTCACTGAGGGGGGGGCCTCCTACAATGAGCAGTTCTTC. As protein: CASSFTEGGASYNEQFF. Based on the CDR3 plus reference TRBV7-6 and TRBJ2-1, the full variable domain is GAGVSQSPRYKVTKRGQDVALRCDPISGHVSLYWYRQALGQGPEFLTYFNYEAQQDKSGLPNDRFSAERPEGSISTLTIQRTEQRDSAMYRCASSFTEGGASYNEQFFGPGTRLTVL.

This clonotype was picked up a small number of times. V gene TRBV12-3 or TRBV12-4 combines with J gene TRBJ2-4; D is possibly TRBD1 (6 bases). This CDR3 comprises 16 residues. V was clipped by 6 bases and J by 0 bases, with 15 bases between them. Written as DNA, the CDR3 is TGTGCCAGCAGGGACAGTGCCGGTCTAGCCAAAAACATTCAGTACTTC. Translating gives CASRDSAGLAKNIQYF.